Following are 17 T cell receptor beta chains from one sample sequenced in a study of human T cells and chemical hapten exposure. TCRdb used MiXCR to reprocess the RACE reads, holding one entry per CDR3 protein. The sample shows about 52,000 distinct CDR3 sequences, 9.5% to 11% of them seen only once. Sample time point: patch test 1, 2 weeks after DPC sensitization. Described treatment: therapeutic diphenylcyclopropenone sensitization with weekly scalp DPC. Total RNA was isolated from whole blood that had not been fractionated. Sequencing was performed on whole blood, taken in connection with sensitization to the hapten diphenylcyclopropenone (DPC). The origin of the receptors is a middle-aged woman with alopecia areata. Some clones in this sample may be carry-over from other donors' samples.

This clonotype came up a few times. CDR3 residues: CSARQGASYEQYF. In nucleotides, the CDR3 is TGCAGTGCTCGACAGGGTGCCTCCTACGAGCAGTACTTC. This chain uses TRBV20-1 with TRBJ2-7, with 7 nucleotides matching TRBD1. V shed 5 bases, J shed 0 bases, and the junction held 4 bases outside the gene matches. Germline V gives CDR1 DFQATT, CDR2 SNEGSKA (reference sequence). The CDR3 contains 13 residues.

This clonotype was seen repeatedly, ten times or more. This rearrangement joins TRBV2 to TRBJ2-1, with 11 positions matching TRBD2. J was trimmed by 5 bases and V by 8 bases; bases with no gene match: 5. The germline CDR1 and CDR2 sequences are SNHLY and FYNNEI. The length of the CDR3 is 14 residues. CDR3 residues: CASAGLAVDNEQFF. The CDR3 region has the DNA TGTGCCAGCGCGGGACTAGCGGTGGACAATGAGCAGTTCTTC.

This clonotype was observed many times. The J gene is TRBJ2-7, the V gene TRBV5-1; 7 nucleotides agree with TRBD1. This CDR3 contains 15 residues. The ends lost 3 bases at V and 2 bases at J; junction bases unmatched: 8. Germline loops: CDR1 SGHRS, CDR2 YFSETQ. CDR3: CASSSPGTATYEQYF. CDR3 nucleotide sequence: TGCGCCAGCAGCTCACCCGGGACAGCAACCTACGAGCAGTACTTC.

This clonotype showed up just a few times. The CDR3 reads CASSPGGSAEAFF. The CDR3 DNA reads TGCGCCAGCAGCCCAGGCGGGAGCGCTGAAGCTTTCTTT. This chain joins TRBV5-1 and TRBJ1-1; no firm D call. Looked up from germline, CDR1 is SGHRS and CDR2 is YFSETQ. V shed 4 bases and J shed 6 bases, with 13 bases lying between them. CDR3 size: 13 residues.

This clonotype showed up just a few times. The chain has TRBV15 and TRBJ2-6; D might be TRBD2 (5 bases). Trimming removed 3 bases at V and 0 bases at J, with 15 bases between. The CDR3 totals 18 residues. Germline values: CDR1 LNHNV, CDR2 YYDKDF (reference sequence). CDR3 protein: CATSRERTLLSGANVLTF. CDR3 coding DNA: TGTGCCACCAGCAGGGAGCGGACTTTACTCTCTGGGGCCAACGTCCTGACTTTC.

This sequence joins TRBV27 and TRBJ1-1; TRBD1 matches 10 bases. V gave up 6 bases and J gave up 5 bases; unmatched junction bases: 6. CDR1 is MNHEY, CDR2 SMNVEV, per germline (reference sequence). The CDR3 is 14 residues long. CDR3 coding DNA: TGTGCCAGCAGGATAAGACAGGGGGCTACTGAAGCTTTCTTT. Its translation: CASRIRQGATEAFF.

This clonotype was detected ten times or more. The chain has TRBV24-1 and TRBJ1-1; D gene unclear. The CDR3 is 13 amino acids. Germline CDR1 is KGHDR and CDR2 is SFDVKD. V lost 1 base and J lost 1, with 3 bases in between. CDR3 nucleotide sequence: TGTGCCACCAGTGATTTCCGGAACACTGAAGCTTTCTTT. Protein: CATSDFRNTEAFF.

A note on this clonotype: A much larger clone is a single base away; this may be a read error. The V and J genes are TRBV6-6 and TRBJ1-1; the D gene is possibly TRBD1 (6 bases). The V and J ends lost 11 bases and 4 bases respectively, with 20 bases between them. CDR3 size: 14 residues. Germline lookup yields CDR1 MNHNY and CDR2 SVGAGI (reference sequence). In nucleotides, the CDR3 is TGTGCCGGCACTCGGGACACCCGGGCCACTGAAGCTTTCTTT. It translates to CAGTRDTRATEAFF.

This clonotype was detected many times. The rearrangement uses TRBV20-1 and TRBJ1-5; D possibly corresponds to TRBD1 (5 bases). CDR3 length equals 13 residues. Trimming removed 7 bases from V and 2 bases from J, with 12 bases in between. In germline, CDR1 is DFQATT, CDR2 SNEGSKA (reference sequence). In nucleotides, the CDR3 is TGCAGTGTCAGGGACGCTGGCAATCAGCCCCAGCATTTT. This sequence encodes CSVRDAGNQPQHF.

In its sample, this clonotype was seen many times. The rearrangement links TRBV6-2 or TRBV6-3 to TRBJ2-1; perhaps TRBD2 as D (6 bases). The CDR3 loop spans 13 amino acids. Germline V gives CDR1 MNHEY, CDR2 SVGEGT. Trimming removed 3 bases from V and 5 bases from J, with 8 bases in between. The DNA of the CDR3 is TGTGCCAGCAGTTATTGGGGGGACAATGAGCAGTTCTTC. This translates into CASSYWGDNEQFF.

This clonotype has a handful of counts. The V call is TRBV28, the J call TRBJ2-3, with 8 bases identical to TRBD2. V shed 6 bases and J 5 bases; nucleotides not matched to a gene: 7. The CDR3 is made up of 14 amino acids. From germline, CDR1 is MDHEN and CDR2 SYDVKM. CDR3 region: CASSRGGPVDTQYF. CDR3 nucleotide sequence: TGTGCCAGCAGCCGGGGGGGCCCCGTAGATACGCAGTATTTT.

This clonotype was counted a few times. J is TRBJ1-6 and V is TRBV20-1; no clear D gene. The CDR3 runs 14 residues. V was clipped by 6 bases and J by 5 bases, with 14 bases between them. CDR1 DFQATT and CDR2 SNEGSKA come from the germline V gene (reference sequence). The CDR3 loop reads CSASEVVDNSPLHF. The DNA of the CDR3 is TGCAGTGCCTCTGAGGTGGTTGATAATTCACCCCTCCACTTT.

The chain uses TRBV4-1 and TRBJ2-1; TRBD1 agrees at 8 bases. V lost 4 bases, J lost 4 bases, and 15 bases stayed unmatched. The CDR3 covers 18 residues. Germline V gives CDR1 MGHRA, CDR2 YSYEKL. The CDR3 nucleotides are TGCGCCAGCAGCCCCCTAAGGGGCAGGGGGCTCGAATACAATGAGCAGTTCTTC. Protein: CASSPLRGRGLEYNEQFF.

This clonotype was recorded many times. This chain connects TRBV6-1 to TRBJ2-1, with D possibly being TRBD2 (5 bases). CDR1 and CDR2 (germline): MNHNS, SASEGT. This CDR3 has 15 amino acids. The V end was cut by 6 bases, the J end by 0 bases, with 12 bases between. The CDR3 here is CASSPSGSSYNEQFF. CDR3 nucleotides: TGTGCCAGCAGCCCCTCGGGGAGCTCCTACAATGAGCAGTTCTTC.

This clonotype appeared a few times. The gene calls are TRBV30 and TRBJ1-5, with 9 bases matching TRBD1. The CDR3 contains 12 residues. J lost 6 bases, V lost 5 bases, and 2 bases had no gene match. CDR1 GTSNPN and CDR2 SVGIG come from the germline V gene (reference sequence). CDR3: CAWGTGSQPQHF. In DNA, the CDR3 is TGTGCCTGGGGGACAGGGAGTCAGCCCCAGCATTTT.

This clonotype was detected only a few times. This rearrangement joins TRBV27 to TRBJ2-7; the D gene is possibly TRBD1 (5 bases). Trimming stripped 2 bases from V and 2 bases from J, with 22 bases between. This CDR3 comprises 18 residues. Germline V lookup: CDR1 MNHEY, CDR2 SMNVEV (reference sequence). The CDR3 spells CASSLRASSLTTAYEQYF. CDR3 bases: TGTGCCAGCAGTTTACGGGCCAGCTCACTGACGACAGCCTACGAGCAGTACTTC.

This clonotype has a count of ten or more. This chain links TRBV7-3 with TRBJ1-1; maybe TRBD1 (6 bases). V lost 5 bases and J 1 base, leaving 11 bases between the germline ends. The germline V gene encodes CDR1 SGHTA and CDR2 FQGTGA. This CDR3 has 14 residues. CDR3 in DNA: TGTGCCAGCAGCCCGGGACACCCGAACACTGAAGCTTTCTTT. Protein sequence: CASSPGHPNTEAFF.